One and the same sample provided the 23 T cell receptor beta chains below, sequenced in a study of vaccination effects on CD4 cells after COVID-19. Clones were sequenced by immunoSEQ multiplex PCR, and TCRdb holds only the in-frame ones, with some missing. The table records tens of thousands of clones, more than 65% of them present only once. Before sequencing, viral peptide pools were used by the ViraFEST assay to expand antigen-specific CD4+ T cells. At the end of roughly ten days of culture, CD4+ T cells were isolated. From March to December 2020, the person had a SARS-CoV-2 infection that was confirmed by PCR. Their antigen targets remain unknown. Specimen: CD4+ T cells from PBMCs cultured with HIV peptides, collected before COVID-19 vaccination. Subset noted: HIV-1 Nef peptide pool negative control/reference culture. The receptors come from a human donor who had a prior SARS-CoV-2 infection.

The genes are TRBV6-4 and TRBJ1-5; the D gene is possibly TRBD1 (5 bases). This CDR3 is built from 18 residues. In germline, CDR1 is MRHNA, CDR2 SNTAGT. Trimming removed 0 bases at V and 2 bases at J, with 17 bases between. CDR3 protein: CASSDSGKGSFGNQPQHF. The CDR3 nucleotides read TGTGCCAGCAGTGACTCAGGGAAGGGGAGTTTCGGCAATCAGCCCCAGCATTTT.

The V call is TRBV18, the J call TRBJ1-2; possible D gene TRBD1, 5 bases. The CDR3 totals 14 residues. V was pared by 5 bases and J by 4 bases, with 14 bases between. In germline, CDR1 is KGHSH, CDR2 LQKENI. The CDR3: CASSFPSGGYGYTF. The CDR3 DNA is TGTGCCAGCTCATTCCCTTCGGGGGGCTATGGCTACACCTTC.

The rearrangement joins TRBV29-1 to TRBJ2-2, with unresolved D. Germline loops: CDR1 SQVTM, CDR2 ANQGSEA. Trimming cost V 4 bases and J 4 bases, with 4 bases left between them. This CDR3 has 11 residues. DNA for the CDR3: TGCAGCGTTGGGGGCACCGGGGAGCTGTTTTTT. This encodes CSVGGTGELFF.

V gene TRBV6-6 combines with J gene TRBJ2-7; 8 positions agree with TRBD1. Germline-derived CDR1 and CDR2 are MNHNY and SVGAGI (reference sequence). Trimming took 0 bases from V and 1 from J; bases not matched to a gene: 5. The CDR3 extends over 16 amino acids. The CDR3 reads CASSYSRQGASYEQYF. CDR3 nucleotide sequence: TGTGCCAGCAGTTACTCCCGCCAGGGGGCATCCTACGAGCAGTACTTC.

This chain links TRBV5-1 with TRBJ1-3; D is possibly TRBD1 (5 bases). The CDR3 loop spans 16 amino acids. Germline V gene data show CDR1 as SGHRS and CDR2 as YFSETQ. Trimming removed 4 bases at V and 0 bases at J, with 14 bases between. The chain's CDR3 is CASSGTGAFSGNTIYF. CDR3 DNA sequence: TGCGCCAGCAGCGGGACGGGAGCCTTCTCTGGAAACACCATATATTTT.

CDR3 in DNA: TGTGCCAGCAGACTCCCGGGACAGGGGGTAGCTGAAGCTTTCTTT. This encodes CASRLPGQGVAEAFF. V is TRBV5-4 and J is TRBJ1-1; 11 nucleotides line up with TRBD1. Trimming at V came to 5 bases and at J to 6 bases, leaving 9 bases not matched to a gene. This CDR3 has 15 amino acids. Germline CDR1 SGHNT, CDR2 YYREEE (reference sequence).

The chain couples TRBV11-3 to TRBJ1-1; D possibly corresponds to TRBD1 (5 bases). Germline-derived CDR1 and CDR2 are SGHNT and YENEEA. Trimming removed 6 bases from V and 3 bases from J, with 17 bases in between. This CDR3 is 15 amino acids long. CDR3 loop: CASSPGAAGYTEAFF. The CDR3 nucleotides are TGTGCCAGCAGTCCTGGGGCCGCGGGATACACTGAAGCTTTCTTT.

The V and J genes are TRBV11-3 and TRBJ1-3, with D uncertain. The ends were cut back, 7 bases at V and 0 bases at J, with 13 bases in the middle. The CDR3 sequence is 15 residues long. Germline V gene sequence: CDR1 SGHNT, CDR2 YENEEA. CDR3 amino acids: CASKLGQTSGNTIYF. The DNA of the CDR3 is TGTGCCAGCAAGTTGGGTCAGACCTCTGGAAACACCATATATTTT.

The genes are TRBV27 and TRBJ2-7; 7 nucleotides line up with TRBD2. The CDR3 is made up of 15 amino acids. From germline, CDR1 is MNHEY and CDR2 SMNVEV (reference sequence). V shed 4 bases, J shed 0 bases, and the junction held 6 bases outside the gene matches. CDR3 protein: CASSWGRESSYEQYF. The CDR3 DNA follows: TGTGCCAGCAGTTGGGGGAGGGAGAGCTCCTACGAGCAGTACTTC.

The chain's CDR3 is CASSYSVENNEQFF. The CDR3 DNA sequence: TGTGCCAGCAGTTACTCTGTCGAGAACAATGAGCAGTTCTTC. The chain uses TRBV6-2 or TRBV6-3 and TRBJ2-1; D not certain. The ends were cut back, 0 bases at V and 5 bases at J, with 8 bases in the middle. The CDR3 consists of 14 residues. Germline CDR1 and CDR2: MNHEY and SVGEGT.

CDR3 sequence (DNA): TGTGCCAGCAGCCAAGGGGGGACAGGGCCCGGGGCCAACGTCCTGACTTTC. Encoded protein: CASSQGGTGPGANVLTF. The chain carries TRBV4-2 and TRBJ2-6, with TRBD1 matching over 9 bases. V was pared by 1 base and J by 4 bases, with 5 bases of the junction left unmatched. This CDR3 region has 17 residues. Per the germline V gene, CDR1 is LGHNA and CDR2 is YNFKEQ.

The chain joins TRBV5-4 to TRBJ2-3, with 12 bases lining up with TRBD2. The CDR3 loop spans 14 amino acids. J was trimmed by 6 bases and V by 3 bases; bases with no gene match: 2. Germline V gene sequence: CDR1 SGHNT, CDR2 YYREEE (reference sequence). The CDR3, as DNA: TGTGCCAGCAGCTCCGGGACTAGCGGGGATACGCAGTATTTT. Its translation is CASSSGTSGDTQYF.

The chain is built from TRBV5-1 and TRBJ2-7; 8 positions match TRBD1. Germline CDR1 is SGHRS and CDR2 is YFSETQ. V lost 4 bases and J lost 3; bases outside the gene matches: 9. The CDR3 loop spans 15 amino acids. The CDR3 coding sequence is TGCGCCAGCAGCACCCGACAGGGGATCGGCTACGAGCAGTACTTC. As protein: CASSTRQGIGYEQYF.

V is TRBV2 and J is TRBJ2-7, with D possibly being TRBD1 (6 bases). There are 12 residues in the CDR3. Germline V gene lookup returns CDR1 SNHLY and CDR2 FYNNEI. Trimming shortened V by 6 bases and J by 3 bases, and 9 bases separated the two germline ends. The CDR3 sequence: CASRDSFYEQYF. CDR3 coding DNA: TGTGCCAGCAGGGACAGTTTCTACGAGCAGTACTTC.

The chain couples TRBV9 to TRBJ2-2; D is undetermined. Germline loops: CDR1 SGDLS, CDR2 YYNGEE. The V end lost 0 bases, the J end lost 6 bases, and 6 bases lay between the germline ends. The length of the CDR3 is 13 residues. The CDR3 DNA is TGTGCCAGCAGCGTAGACCCCGCCGGGGAGCTGTTTTTT. Translation gives CASSVDPAGELFF.

The rearrangement links TRBV2 to TRBJ2-5, with 14 bases lining up with TRBD2. V was pared by 8 bases and J by 4 bases, with 12 bases of the junction left unmatched. Germline-derived CDR1 and CDR2 are SNHLY and FYNNEI. There are 17 residues in the CDR3. CDR3 region: CASRLAGGRIFRETQYF. Here the CDR3 DNA reads TGTGCCAGCCGACTAGCGGGGGGGCGGATCTTTAGAGAGACCCAGTACTTC.

The chain recombines TRBV5-1 with TRBJ1-3; no reliable D call. Germline V gives CDR1 SGHRS, CDR2 YFSETQ. CDR3 length: 16 residues. Trimming cost V 0 bases and J 0 bases, with 10 bases left between them. The CDR3 DNA sequence: TGCGCCAGCAGCTTGGATCTGAGGAGCTCTGGAAACACCATATATTTT. This encodes CASSLDLRSSGNTIYF.

This sequence joins TRBV6-6 and TRBJ1-4, with D uncertain. V lost 6 bases and J 3 bases, leaving 14 bases between the germline ends. The germline gives CDR1 MNHNY, CDR2 SVGAGI (reference sequence). The CDR3 is 15 amino acids. The CDR3 DNA reads as TGTGCCAGCAGCCCGAAAAGCATCCCTAATGAAAAACTGTTTTTT. Translated: CASSPKSIPNEKLFF.

V and J are TRBV11-3 and TRBJ2-3, with 8 positions matching TRBD2. CDR1 is SGHNT and CDR2 is YENEEA in the germline V gene. V dropped 0 bases and J dropped 0; count of bases not matched to a gene: 5. CDR3 length: 17 residues. Written as DNA, the CDR3 is TGTGCCAGCAGCTTAGACCCCCAGCGGGGGAGCACAGATACGCAGTATTTT. This sequence encodes CASSLDPQRGSTDTQYF.

The rearrangement uses TRBV6-9 and TRBJ2-7; TRBD1 matches 7 bases. The CDR3 extends over 17 amino acids. V shed 3 bases, J shed 4 bases, and the junction held 15 bases outside the gene matches. CDR1 is MNHGY, CDR2 SVAAGI, per germline. CDR3: CASSYGPETGKRYEQYF. For the CDR3, the DNA is TGTGCCAGCAGTTACGGTCCAGAGACAGGGAAAAGGTACGAGCAGTACTTC.

The sample holds one count of this clone. V is TRBV5-1 and J is TRBJ1-1, with D perhaps TRBD1 (6 bases). The V gene's germline CDR1 is SGHRS and CDR2 YFSETQ. Trimming shortened V by 0 bases and J by 4 bases, and 25 bases separated the two germline ends. The CDR3 runs to 19 residues. The CDR3 sequence is CASSLERGGLRVFGTEAFF. DNA for the CDR3: TGCGCCAGCAGCTTGGAAAGGGGGGGGTTGCGGGTTTTCGGCACTGAAGCTTTCTTT.

The CDR3 region has the DNA TGTGCCAGCAGTCACGGGACACCTAGCAATCAGCCCCAGCATTTT. It translates to CASSHGTPSNQPQHF. This chain links TRBV6-6 with TRBJ1-5; the D gene is possibly TRBD1 (6 bases). Trimming shortened V by 5 bases and J by 0 bases, and 11 bases separated the two germline ends. The CDR3 length is 15 residues. Per germline, CDR1 MNHNY and CDR2 SVGAGI (reference sequence).

The V call is TRBV15, the J call TRBJ1-1, with unresolved D. Trimming removed 1 base from V and 0 bases from J, with 6 bases in between. Germline V gene sequence: CDR1 LNHNV, CDR2 YYDKDF (reference sequence). The CDR3 totals 14 residues. The CDR3 nucleotides read TGTGCCACCAGCAGAGGAGGACTGAACACTGAAGCTTTCTTT. Its translation: CATSRGGLNTEAFF.